This TCR beta chain came from a study of blood T cells in healthy people across ages. Findings and caveats of the study: In these data, TCR beta diversity tracked strongly with naive T cell percentage. The study regarded diversity estimates from one million T cells as underestimates.

PCR was performed a second time for about 7 to 11 cycles using a sample-barcoded 5' primer and a J-beta primer mix. TCRdb called the 5' RACE reads again in MiXCR, with one record for every CDR3 protein. The sample has about 570,000 distinct CDR3 sequences, 27% seen once; the top ten hold about 18%. As concerns this clonotype: Antigen: not known.

The sequence was obtained from a woman aged 65 to 85 in good health. The sequencing input was blood.

In nucleotides, the CDR3 is TGTGCCAGCAGCTTTTCCGGGACAGGGTTAACTGAAGCTTTCTTT. Protein product: CASSFSGTGLTEAFF. The chain uses TRBV7-2 and TRBJ1-1; 9 bases agree with TRBD1. CDR1 and CDR2 (germline): SGHTA, FQGNSA. The J segment lost 5 bases and the V segment lost 3 bases, leaving 7 bases of the junction unmatched. The CDR3 has 15 residues.